This T cell receptor beta chain was observed in a study of CD8 T cells in Susac syndrome. About 0.5 to 1 ug RNA was reverse transcribed with random hexamers. A single record per CDR3 protein comes from TCRdb applying MiXCR to the immunoSEQ multiplex PCR reads. The repertoire holds roughly 76,000 distinct CDR3 sequences, with about 94% as singletons. Diagnostic criteria for definite or probable disease, in their recently defined form, were met by the patients with Susac syndrome. V was cut by 5 bases and J by 4 bases, with 33 bases left in between. Germline V gene data show CDR1 as SGHTA and CDR2 as FQGTGA. The CDR3 has 20 residues. Worth noting for this clonotype: What it recognizes is unknown.

Study results and caveats: The study conceded that relatively few individuals underwent its TCR sequencing and HLA analysis.

Sequenced input: CD8+ T cells from PBMCs. This chain uses TRBV7-3 with TRBJ2-7; the D gene is possibly TRBD2 (6 bases). The clonotype originates from a human donor with Susac syndrome. The CDR3 is CASSPYSGTRWYSSSYEQYF. The CDR3 DNA reads as TGTGCCAGCAGCCCCTATTCCGGGACTCGCTGGTATAGTTCATCTTACGAGCAGTACTTC.